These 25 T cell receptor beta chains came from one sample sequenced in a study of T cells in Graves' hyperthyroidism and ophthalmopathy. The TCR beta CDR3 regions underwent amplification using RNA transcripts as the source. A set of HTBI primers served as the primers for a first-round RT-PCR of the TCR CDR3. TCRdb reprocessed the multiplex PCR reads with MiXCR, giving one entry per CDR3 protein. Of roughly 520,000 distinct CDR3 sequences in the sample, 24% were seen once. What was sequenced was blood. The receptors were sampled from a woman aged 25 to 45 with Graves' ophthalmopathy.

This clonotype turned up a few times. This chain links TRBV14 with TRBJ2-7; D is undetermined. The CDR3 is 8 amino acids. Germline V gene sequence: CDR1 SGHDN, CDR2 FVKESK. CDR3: CASSQANV. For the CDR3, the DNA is TGTGCCAGCAGCCAAGCTAACGTC.

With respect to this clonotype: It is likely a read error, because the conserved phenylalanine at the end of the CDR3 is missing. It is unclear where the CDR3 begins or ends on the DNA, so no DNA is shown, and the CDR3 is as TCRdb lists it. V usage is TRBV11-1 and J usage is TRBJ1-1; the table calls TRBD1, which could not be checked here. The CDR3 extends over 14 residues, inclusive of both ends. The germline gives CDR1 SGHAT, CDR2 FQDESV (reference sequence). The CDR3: CASSLSGLPTEAVI.

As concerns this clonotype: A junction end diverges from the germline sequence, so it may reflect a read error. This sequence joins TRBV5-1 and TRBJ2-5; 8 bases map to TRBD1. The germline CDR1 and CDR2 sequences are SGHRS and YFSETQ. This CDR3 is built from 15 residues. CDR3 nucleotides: TGCGCCAGCAGCTTCGGCTCCGGGACAGGAGAGCCCCAGTACTTC. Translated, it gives CASSFGSGTGEPQYF.

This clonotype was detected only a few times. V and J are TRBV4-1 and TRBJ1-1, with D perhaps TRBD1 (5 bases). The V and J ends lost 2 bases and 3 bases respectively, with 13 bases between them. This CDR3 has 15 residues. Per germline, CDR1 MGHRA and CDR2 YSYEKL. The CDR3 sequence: CASSQNGATDTEAFF. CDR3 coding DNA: TGCGCCAGCAGCCAAAATGGGGCTACGGACACTGAAGCTTTCTTT.

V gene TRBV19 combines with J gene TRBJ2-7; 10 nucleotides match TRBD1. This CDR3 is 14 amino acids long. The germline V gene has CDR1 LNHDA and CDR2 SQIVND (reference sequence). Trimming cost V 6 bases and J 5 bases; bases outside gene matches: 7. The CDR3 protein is CASRTGTGAHEQYF. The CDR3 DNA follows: TGTGCCAGTAGGACCGGGACAGGGGCCCACGAGCAGTACTTC.

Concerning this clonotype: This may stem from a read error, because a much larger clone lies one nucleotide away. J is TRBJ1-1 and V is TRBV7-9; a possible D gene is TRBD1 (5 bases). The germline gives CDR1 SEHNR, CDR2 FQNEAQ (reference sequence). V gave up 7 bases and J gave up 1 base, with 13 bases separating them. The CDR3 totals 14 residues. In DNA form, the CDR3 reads TGTGCCAGCAACCAAGATCAGGGGAACACTGAAGCTTTCTTT. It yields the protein CASNQDQGNTEAFF.

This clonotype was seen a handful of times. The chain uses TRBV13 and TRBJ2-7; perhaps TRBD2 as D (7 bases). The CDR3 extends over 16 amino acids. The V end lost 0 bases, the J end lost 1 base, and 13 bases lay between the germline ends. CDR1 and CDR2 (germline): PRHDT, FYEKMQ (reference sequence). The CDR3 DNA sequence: TGTGCCAGCAGCTTAGGAGTGGGGGGGCCTTCCTACGAGCAGTACTTC. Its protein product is CASSLGVGGPSYEQYF.

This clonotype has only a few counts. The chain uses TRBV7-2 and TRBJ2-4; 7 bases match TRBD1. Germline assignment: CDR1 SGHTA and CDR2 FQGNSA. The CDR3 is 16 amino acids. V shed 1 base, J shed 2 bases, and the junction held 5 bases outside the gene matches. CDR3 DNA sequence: TGTGCCAGCAGCTTAGTAGGGGGCGCTACCAAAAACATTCAGTACTTC. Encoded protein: CASSLVGGATKNIQYF.

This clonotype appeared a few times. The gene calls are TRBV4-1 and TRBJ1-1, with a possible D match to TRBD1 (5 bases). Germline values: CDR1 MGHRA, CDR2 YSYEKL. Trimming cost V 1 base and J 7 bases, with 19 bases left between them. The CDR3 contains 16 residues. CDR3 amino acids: CASSQVRGSRTSEAFF. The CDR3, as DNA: TGCGCCAGCAGCCAAGTCCGGGGGAGCCGTACGAGTGAAGCTTTCTTT.

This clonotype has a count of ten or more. CDR3 in amino acids: CASSLGQRYEQYF. The CDR3 nucleotides read TGTGCCAGCAGTTTAGGGCAGCGCTACGAGCAGTACTTC. The chain is built from TRBV12-3 or TRBV12-4 and TRBJ2-7, with no clear D. Trimming left V 1 base short and J 3 bases short, with 7 bases between. The CDR3 totals 13 residues.

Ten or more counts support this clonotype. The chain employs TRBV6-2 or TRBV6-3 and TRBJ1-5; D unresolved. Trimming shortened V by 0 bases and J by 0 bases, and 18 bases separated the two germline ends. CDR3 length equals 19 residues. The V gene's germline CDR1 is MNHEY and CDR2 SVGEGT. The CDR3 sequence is CASSYSREIERLSNQPQHF. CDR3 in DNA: TGTGCCAGCAGTTACTCGAGAGAAATAGAAAGGCTTAGCAATCAGCCCCAGCATTTT.

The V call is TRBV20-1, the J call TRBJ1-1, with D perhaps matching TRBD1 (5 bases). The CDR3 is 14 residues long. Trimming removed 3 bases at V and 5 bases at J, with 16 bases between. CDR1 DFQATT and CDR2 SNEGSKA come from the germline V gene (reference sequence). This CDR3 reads CSARAWEGNTEAFF. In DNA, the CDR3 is TGCAGTGCTAGGGCTTGGGAGGGGAATACTGAAGCTTTCTTT.

The CDR3, as DNA: TGTGCCAGCAGCCACGGGACAGGGGGTCATGGCTACACCTTC. Residues: CASSHGTGGHGYTF. The chain carries TRBV3-1 and TRBJ1-2; 11 nucleotides line up with TRBD1. V shed 3 bases and J 6 bases; nucleotides not matched to a gene: 3. Germline-derived CDR1 and CDR2 are LGHDT and YNNKEL (reference sequence). The CDR3 consists of 14 residues.

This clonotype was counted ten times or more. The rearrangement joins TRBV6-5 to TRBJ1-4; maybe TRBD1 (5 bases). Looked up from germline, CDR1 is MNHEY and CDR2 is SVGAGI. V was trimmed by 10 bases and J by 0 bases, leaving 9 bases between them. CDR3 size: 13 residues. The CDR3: CAIQASTNEKLFF. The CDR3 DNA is TGTGCCATACAGGCATCAACTAATGAAAAACTGTTTTTT.

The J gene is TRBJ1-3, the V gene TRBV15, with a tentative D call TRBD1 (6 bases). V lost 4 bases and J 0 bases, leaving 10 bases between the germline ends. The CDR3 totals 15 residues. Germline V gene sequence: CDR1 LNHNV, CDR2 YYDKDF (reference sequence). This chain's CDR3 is CATSKDRSSGNTIYF. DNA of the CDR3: TGTGCCACCAGCAAAGACAGGAGCTCTGGAAACACCATATATTTT.

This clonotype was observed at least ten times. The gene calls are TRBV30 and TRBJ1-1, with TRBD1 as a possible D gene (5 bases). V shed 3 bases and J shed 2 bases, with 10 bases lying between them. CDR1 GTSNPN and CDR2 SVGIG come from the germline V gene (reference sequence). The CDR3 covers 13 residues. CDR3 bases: TGTGCCTGGAGCATGGGACCCAACACTGAAGCTTTCTTT. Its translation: CAWSMGPNTEAFF.

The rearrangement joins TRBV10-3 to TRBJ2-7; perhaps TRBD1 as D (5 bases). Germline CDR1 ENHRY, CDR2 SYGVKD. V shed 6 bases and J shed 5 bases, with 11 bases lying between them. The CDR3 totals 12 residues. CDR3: CAIRDIHHEQYF. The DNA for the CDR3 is TGTGCCATCAGGGACATTCACCACGAGCAGTACTTC.

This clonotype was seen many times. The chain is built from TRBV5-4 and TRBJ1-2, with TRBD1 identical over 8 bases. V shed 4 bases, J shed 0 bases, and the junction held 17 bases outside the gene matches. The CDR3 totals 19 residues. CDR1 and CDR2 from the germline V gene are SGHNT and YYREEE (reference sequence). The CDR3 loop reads CASSDPGTGWEVANYGYTF. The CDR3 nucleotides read TGTGCCAGCAGCGACCCCGGGACAGGCTGGGAAGTAGCTAACTATGGCTACACCTTC.

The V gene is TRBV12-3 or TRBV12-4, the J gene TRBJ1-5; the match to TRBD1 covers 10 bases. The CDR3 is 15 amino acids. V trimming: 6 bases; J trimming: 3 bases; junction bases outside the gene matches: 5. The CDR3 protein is CASRPGQGFNQPQHF. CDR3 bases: TGTGCCAGCAGACCGGGACAGGGGTTCAATCAGCCCCAGCATTTT.

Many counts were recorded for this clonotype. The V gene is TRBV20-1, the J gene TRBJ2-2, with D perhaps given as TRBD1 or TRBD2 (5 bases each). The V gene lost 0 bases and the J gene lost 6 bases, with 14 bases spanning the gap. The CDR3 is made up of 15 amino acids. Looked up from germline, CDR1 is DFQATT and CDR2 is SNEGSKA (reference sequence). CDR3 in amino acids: CSARESTRGAGELFF. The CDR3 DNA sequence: TGCAGTGCTAGAGAGTCAACTAGAGGGGCCGGGGAGCTGTTTTTT.

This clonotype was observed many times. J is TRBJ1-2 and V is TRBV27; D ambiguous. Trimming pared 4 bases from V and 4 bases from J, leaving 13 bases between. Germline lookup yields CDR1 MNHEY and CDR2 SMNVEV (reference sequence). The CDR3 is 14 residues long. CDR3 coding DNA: TGTGCCAGCAGTTCCACCCGTAGTAGCTATGGCTACACCTTC. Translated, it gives CASSSTRSSYGYTF.

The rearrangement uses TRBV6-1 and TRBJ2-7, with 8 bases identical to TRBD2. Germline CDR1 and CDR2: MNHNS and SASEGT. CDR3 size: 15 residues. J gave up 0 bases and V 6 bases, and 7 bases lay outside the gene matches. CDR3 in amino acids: CASSHSGTNSYEQYF. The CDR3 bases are TGTGCCAGCAGCCATAGCGGGACCAACTCCTACGAGCAGTACTTC.

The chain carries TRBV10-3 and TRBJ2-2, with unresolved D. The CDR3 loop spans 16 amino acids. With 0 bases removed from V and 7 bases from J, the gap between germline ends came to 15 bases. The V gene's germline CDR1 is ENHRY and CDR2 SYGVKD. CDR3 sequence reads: CAISESVRQVFGELFF. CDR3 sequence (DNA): TGTGCCATCAGTGAGTCTGTCCGGCAGGTATTCGGGGAGCTGTTTTTT.

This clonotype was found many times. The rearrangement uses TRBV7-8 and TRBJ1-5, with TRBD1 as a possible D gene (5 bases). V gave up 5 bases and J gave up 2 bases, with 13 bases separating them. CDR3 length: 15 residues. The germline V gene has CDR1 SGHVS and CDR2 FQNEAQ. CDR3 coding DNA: TGTGCCAGCAGCCAACAAGGGGACCGCAATCAGCCCCAGCATTTT. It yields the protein CASSQQGDRNQPQHF.

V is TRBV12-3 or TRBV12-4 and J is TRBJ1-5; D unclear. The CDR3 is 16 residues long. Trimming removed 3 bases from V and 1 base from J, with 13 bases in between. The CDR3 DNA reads TGTGCCAGCAGTTTGTCCCGGCAGACCAGCAATCAGCCCCAGCATTTT. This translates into CASSLSRQTSNQPQHF.